This TCR beta chain is from a study of beta chain features in type 1 diabetes. V lost 2 bases to trimming and J lost 9 bases, with 16 bases between them. The CDR3 has 14 amino acids. Germline CDR1 MDHEN, CDR2 SYDVKM. Study-level points and caveats: People with Type 1 diabetes carried modestly yet significantly shorter TCRB CDR3s in all four CD4+ subsets.

Every bit of the isolated RNA underwent reverse transcription, so sequencing read expressed TCRB transcripts. Profiling relied on immunoSEQ multiplex PCR, and the TCRdb table lists in-frame clones only, not all of them. The top ten clones hold 0.017% of a sample with approximately 270,000 clones, 13% to 15% of them seen once. Details on this clone: Its antigen is not known.

The clonotype originates from a man aged 25-45 years with type 1 diabetes. This chain connects TRBV28 to TRBJ2-5, with D possibly being TRBD1 (6 bases). The sequenced sample consisted of naive CD4+ T cells from blood. CDR3 residues: CASSLGGSSVAQYF. For the CDR3, the DNA is TGTGCCAGCAGTTTAGGGGGCAGCTCGGTGGCCCAGTACTTC.